This T cell receptor beta chain was sequenced for a study of blood T cell repertoires in COVID-19. In the study overall: COVID-19 samples, acute and convalescent, were from the United States, Italy and Spain.

The data were produced by immunoSEQ multiplex PCR, yet TCRdb's version contains in-frame clones alone and is incomplete. The sample shows 150,000 to 190,000 clones, approximately 79% of them seen only once. Donors were grouped by their self-reported clinical history. Either two negative PCRs, clearance, or symptom resolution qualified Cohort 3 donors as recovered. Trimming left V 0 bases short and J 0 bases short, with 15 bases between. This CDR3 spans 17 amino acids. The germline CDR1 and CDR2 sequences are LGHDT and YNNKEL (reference sequence). The rearrangement uses TRBV3-1 (or the pseudogene TRBV3-2) and TRBJ2-7; weak D call: TRBD1 (6 bases). Sequencing was performed on PBMCs or T cells enriched from blood (not recorded which). The clonotype was recovered from a man aged 45-60 years who had recovered from COVID-19. The CDR3 region is CASSQDGEGGISYEQYF. In DNA form, the CDR3 reads TGTGCCAGCAGCCAAGACGGGGAAGGGGGTATCTCCTACGAGCAGTACTTC.